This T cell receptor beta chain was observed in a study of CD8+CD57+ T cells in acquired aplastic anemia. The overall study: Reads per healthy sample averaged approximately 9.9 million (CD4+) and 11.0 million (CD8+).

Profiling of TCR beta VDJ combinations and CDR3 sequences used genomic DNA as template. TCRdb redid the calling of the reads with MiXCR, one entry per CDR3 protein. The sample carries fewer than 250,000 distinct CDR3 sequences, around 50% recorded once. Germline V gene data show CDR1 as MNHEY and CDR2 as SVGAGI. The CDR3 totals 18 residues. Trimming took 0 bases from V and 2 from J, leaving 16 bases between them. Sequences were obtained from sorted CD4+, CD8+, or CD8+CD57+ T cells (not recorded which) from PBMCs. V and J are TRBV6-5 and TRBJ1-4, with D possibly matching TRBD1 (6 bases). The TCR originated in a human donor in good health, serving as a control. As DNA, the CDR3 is TGTGCCAGCAGTTACTCGAACCCAGGGGCGCCCACTAATGAAAAACTGTTTTTT. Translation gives CASSYSNPGAPTNEKLFF.